The clone carrying this T cell receptor (beta chain) was found a few times. Its antigen remains unidentified. This entry comes from a study of beta chain features in type 1 diabetes. The investigators reverse transcribed all of the isolated RNA, so they sequenced expressed TCRB transcripts. Several million reads on average were seen across naive, central memory and regulatory T cell samples. Clones were read by immunoSEQ multiplex PCR, and TCRdb kept only the in-frame ones, dropping some. The sample lists 430,000 or so clones, over 10% occurring once. Findings and limits, study-wide: Within the patient group, naive, central memory and Treg TCRB repertoires appeared more similar to each other than within healthy donors. Insertions at VDJ junctions were less frequent in type 1 diabetes patients. These patients also deleted more nucleotides at the same junctions.

From germline, CDR1 is SGHNT and CDR2 YYREEE (reference sequence). The CDR3 covers 14 residues. V dropped 5 bases and J dropped 1 base, with 10 bases sitting between them. This rearrangement joins TRBV5-4 to TRBJ2-1; D is unresolved. The source of this sequence is a young woman in good health. Sequencing was carried out using naive CD4+ T cells from blood. CDR3 residues: CASSGEASYNEQFF. In DNA, the CDR3 is TGTGCCAGCAGTGGAGAAGCATCCTACAATGAGCAGTTCTTC. Based on the CDR3 plus reference TRBV5-4 and TRBJ2-1, the full variable domain is ETGVTQSPTHLIKTRGQQVTLRCSSQSGHNTVSWYQQALGQGPQFIFQYYREEENGRGNFPPRFSGLQFPNYSSELNVNALELDDSALYLCASSGEASYNEQFFGPGTRLTVL.